This T cell receptor (beta chain) came from a study of T cells in Graves' hyperthyroidism and ophthalmopathy. At the level of the study: Specimen type is peripheral blood, collected at initial diagnosis prior to any treatment.

Findings and caveats of the study: Blood shared most expanded thyroid clonotypes above 0.001. Ophthalmopathy was separated from stable hyperthyroidism by a 13 V-J model.

Germline V gives CDR1 MNHEY, CDR2 SVGAGI. This CDR3 is built from 17 residues. With 2 bases removed from V and 0 bases from J, the gap between germline ends came to 17 bases. Concerning this clonotype itself: Its antigen is not known.

Diagnosing involved the use of clinical symptoms, serum thyroxine and TRAb, thyroid ultrasound and orbital computed tomography. TCR beta CDR3 regions were amplified from RNA. First-round RT-PCR targeting the TCR CDR3 was performed with the HTBI primer set. TCRdb re-called the multiplex PCR reads through MiXCR, storing one row per CDR3 protein. The sample comprises roughly 750,000 distinct CDR3 sequences, around 15% of which are singletons, and around 7.7% rests with the top ten. V and J are TRBV6-5 and TRBJ2-7; tentative D call: TRBD2 (5 bases). Source material: blood. The receptor's source is a man aged 18 to 35 with Graves' hyperthyroidism. CDR3 residues: CASSYDLVGVGSYEQYF. The CDR3 DNA follows: TGTGCCAGCAGTTACGACCTAGTGGGAGTGGGCTCCTACGAGCAGTACTTC.